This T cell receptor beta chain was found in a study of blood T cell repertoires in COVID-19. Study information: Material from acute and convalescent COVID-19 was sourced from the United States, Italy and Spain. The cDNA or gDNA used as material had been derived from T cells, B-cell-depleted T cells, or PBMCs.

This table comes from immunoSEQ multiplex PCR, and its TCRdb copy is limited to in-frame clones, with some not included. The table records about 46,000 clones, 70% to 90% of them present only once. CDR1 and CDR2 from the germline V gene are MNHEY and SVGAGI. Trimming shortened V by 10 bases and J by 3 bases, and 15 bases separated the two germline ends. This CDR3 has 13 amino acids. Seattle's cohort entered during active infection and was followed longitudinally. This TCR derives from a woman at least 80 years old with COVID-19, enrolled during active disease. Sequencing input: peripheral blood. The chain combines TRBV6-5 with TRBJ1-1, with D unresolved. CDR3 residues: CAISAGRYTEAFF. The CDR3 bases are TGTGCCATCTCAGCCGGGAGGTACACTGAAGCTTTCTTT.